These T cell receptor beta chains were read from a single sample in a study of Ad26.COV2.S vaccination and SARS-CoV-2 variants. TCRdb's copy holds only in-frame clones and misses some; the assay was immunoSEQ multiplex PCR. The profile shows a few hundred thousand clones, around 89% of them singletons. The starting material was peripheral blood, obtained in a trial of Ad26.COV2.S vaccine versus placebo. The receptors were sampled from a person between 18 and 65 years old who received the Ad26.COV2.S COVID-19 vaccine or a placebo. CDR3s include the opening cysteine and the closing phenylalanine or tryptophan. Each record gives: V gene, clone size, J gene, D gene, CDR3 protein, CDR3 DNA. A D gene is named only where the DNA matches it firmly. For some rows the clone size is stated as once, few or many, or as a class when expanded; others skip it.

TRBV28	.	TRBJ2-6	.	CASSLYEQGKHPGANVLTF	TGTGCCAGCAGTTTATATGAACAGGGAAAACACCCTGGGGCCAACGTCCTGACTTTC
TRBV5-1	.	TRBJ2-3	TRBD2	CASSLVGEGDTQYF	TGCGCCAGCAGCTTGGTCGGGGAGGGAGATACGCAGTATTTT
TRBV28	.	TRBJ1-1	.	CASSLPNTEAFF	TGTGCCAGCAGTTTACCGAACACTGAAGCTTTCTTT
TRBV7-9	.	TRBJ2-7	.	CASSLGPREQYF	TGTGCCAGCAGCCTCGGGCCCCGCGAGCAGTACTTC
TRBV21-1	.	TRBJ1-5	.	CASSKVRGQDYSNQPQHF	TGTGCCAGCAGCAAAGTGCGCGGACAGGACTATAGCAATCAGCCCCAGCATTTT
TRBV10-3	.	TRBJ1-4	.	CAISPAGEPNEKLFF	TGTGCCATCAGCCCCGCTGGAGAGCCTAATGAAAAACTGTTTTTT
TRBV2	.	TRBJ1-2	.	CASSVRGGLKGYTF	TGTGCCAGCAGTGTGAGGGGGGGCCTTAAAGGCTACACCTTC
TRBV9	.	TRBJ2-2	.	CASDDPDGGAGELFF	TGTGCCAGCGACGATCCGGACGGGGGAGCCGGGGAGCTGTTTTTT
TRBV12-3/TRBV12-4	.	TRBJ2-2	.	CASRTRESGELFF	TGTGCCAGCAGGACCCGGGAGTCCGGGGAGCTGTTTTTT
TRBV6-2/TRBV6-3	once	TRBJ1-6	.	CASSYLDSGNSPLHF	TGTGCCAGCAGTTACTTGGACAGCGGAAATTCACCCCTCCACTTT
TRBV5-5	.	TRBJ2-2	.	CASSLGRSRPLTGELFF	TGTGCCAGCAGCTTGGGCCGGAGCCGCCCCCTCACCGGGGAGCTGTTTTTT
TRBV7-2	.	TRBJ1-1	TRBD1	CASSPGQRNTEAFF	TGTGCCAGCAGCCCGGGACAGAGGAACACTGAAGCTTTCTTT
TRBV4-3	.	TRBJ2-1	.	CASSQRMGYNEQFF	TGCGCCAGCAGCCAACGGATGGGGTACAATGAGCAGTTCTTC
TRBV4-1	.	TRBJ1-4	.	CASSQARPGQSFSTNEKLFF	TGCGCCAGCAGCCAGGCCCGACCGGGACAAAGTTTTTCAACTAATGAAAAACTGTTTTTT
TRBV7-2	once	TRBJ1-1	.	CASSLIGGGNTEAFF	TGTGCCAGCAGCTTAATCGGGGGGGGGAACACTGAAGCTTTCTTT
TRBV27	.	TRBJ1-5	.	CASSSYGPGYSNQPQHF	TGTGCCAGCAGTTCCTATGGTCCTGGGTATAGCAATCAGCCCCAGCATTTT
TRBV3-1/TRBV3-2	.	TRBJ2-1	.	CASSPRQGRNEQFF	TGTGCCAGCAGCCCCCGGCAGGGGAGGAATGAGCAGTTCTTC
TRBV14	few	TRBJ1-1	TRBD1	CASSHNSGGRNTEAFF	TGTGCCAGCAGCCACAATTCAGGGGGAAGGAACACTGAAGCTTTCTTT
TRBV19	.	TRBJ1-2	.	CASSPGTFYGYTF	TGTGCCAGTAGCCCCGGAACATTCTATGGCTACACCTTC
TRBV10-1	.	TRBJ1-2	.	CASSESGFYGYTF	TGCGCCAGCAGTGAGTCAGGCTTTTATGGCTACACCTTC
TRBV29-1	.	TRBJ1-2	.	CSVERPEARYGYTF	TGCAGCGTTGAAAGGCCAGAAGCGAGGTATGGCTACACCTTC
TRBV7-9	.	TRBJ1-2	.	CASSLGPNYGYTF	TGTGCCAGCAGCTTAGGGCCGAACTATGGCTACACCTTC
TRBV3-1/TRBV3-2	.	TRBJ2-7	.	CASSQDRGEQYF	TGTGCCAGCAGCCAAGATCGGGGAGAGCAGTACTTC
TRBV13	.	TRBJ2-1	TRBD1	CASSLGRDRGYNEQFF	TGTGCCAGCAGCTTAGGTAGGGACAGGGGTTACAATGAGCAGTTCTTC